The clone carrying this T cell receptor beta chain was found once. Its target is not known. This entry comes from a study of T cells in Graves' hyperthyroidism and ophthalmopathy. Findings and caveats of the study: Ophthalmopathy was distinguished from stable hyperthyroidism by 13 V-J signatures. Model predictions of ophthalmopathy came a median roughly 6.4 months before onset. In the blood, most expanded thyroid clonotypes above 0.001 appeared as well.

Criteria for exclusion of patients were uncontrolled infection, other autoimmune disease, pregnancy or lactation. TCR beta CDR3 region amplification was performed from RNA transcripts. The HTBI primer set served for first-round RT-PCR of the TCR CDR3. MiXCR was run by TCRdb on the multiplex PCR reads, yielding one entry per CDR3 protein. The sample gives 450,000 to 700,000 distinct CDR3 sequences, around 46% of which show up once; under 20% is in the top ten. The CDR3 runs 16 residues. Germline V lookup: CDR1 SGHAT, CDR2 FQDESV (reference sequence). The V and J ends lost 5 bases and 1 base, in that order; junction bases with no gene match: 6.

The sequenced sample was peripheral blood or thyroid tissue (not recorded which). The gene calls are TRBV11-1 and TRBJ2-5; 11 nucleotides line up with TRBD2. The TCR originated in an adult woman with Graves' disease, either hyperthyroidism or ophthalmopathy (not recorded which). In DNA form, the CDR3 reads TGTGCCAGCAGCCGACTAGCGGGATTCTTCCAAGAGACCCAGTACTTC. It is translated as CASSRLAGFFQETQYF. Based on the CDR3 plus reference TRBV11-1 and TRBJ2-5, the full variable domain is EAEVAQSPRYKITEKSQAVAFWCDPISGHATLYWYRQILGQGPELLVQFQDESVVDDSQLPKDRFSAERLKGVDSTLKIQPAELGDSAMYLCASSRLAGFFQETQYFGPGTRLLVL.